One T cell receptor (beta chain) is described in this entry. Clinical history as reported by participants underpinned cohort assignment. This sample stems from a study of blood T cell repertoires in COVID-19. The CDR3 loop spans 14 amino acids. The V end lost 5 bases, the J end lost 1 base, and 12 bases lay between the germline ends. Germline V gene sequence: CDR1 SGHTA, CDR2 FQGTGA. In the source study's methods: Amplified reference gene primers provided the basis for estimating nucleated cell counts. Profiled with immunoSEQ multiplex PCR; TCRdb holds only in-frame clones, not every one. V and J calls and clone size follow that table, whereas D and trimming were derived from the DNA. Of about 180,000 clones listed, around 83% were seen once; the top ten hold around 15%.

The TCR originated in a man aged 50-59 years who had recovered from COVID-19. The chain recombines TRBV7-3 with TRBJ2-7; D possibly corresponds to TRBD1 (5 bases). Sequencing was performed on PBMCs or T cells enriched from blood (not recorded which). CDR3 residues: CASSPGHASYEQYF. CDR3 nucleotides: TGTGCCAGCAGCCCCGGACACGCATCCTACGAGCAGTACTTC. Full variable domain (remainder filled in from reference TRBV7-3 and TRBJ2-7): GAGVSQTPSNKVTEKGKYVELRCDPISGHTALYWYRQSLGQGPEFLIYFQGTGAADDSGLPNDRFFAVRPEGSVSTLKIQRTERGDSAVYLCASSPGHASYEQYFGPGTRLTVT.